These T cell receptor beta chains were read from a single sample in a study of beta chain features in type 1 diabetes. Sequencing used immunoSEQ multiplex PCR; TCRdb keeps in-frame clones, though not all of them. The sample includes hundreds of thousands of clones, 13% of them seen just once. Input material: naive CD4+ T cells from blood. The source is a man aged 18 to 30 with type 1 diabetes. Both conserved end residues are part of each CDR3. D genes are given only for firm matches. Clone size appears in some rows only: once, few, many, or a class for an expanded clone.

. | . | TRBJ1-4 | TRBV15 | CATSRAKGEKLFF | TGTGCCACCAGCAGAGCGAAGGGCGAAAAACTGTTTTTT
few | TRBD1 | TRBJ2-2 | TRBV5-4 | CASSFPGTGNTGELFF | TGTGCCAGCAGCTTTCCCGGGACAGGGAACACCGGGGAGCTGTTTTTT
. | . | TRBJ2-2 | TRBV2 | CASTPGLSGELFF | TGTGCCAGCACTCCGGGGCTATCCGGGGAGCTGTTTTTT
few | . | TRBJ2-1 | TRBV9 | CASSVTFQNEQFF | TGTGCCAGCAGCGTAACGTTCCAGAATGAGCAGTTCTTC
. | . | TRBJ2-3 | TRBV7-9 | CASSYEGGTDTQYF | TGTGCCAGCAGCTACGAGGGGGGCACAGATACGCAGTATTTT
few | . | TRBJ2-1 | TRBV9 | CASSPREQGSNEQFF | TGTGCCAGCAGCCCTAGAGAGCAAGGCTCAAATGAGCAGTTCTTC
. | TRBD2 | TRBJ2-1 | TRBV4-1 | CASSQVAGATYNEQFF | TGCGCCAGCAGCCAGGTAGCGGGGGCCACCTACAATGAGCAGTTCTTC
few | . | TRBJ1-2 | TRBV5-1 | CASSLTVSYGYTF | TGCGCCAGCAGCTTGACAGTATCCTATGGCTACACCTTC
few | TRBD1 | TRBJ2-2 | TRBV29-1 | CSVDGATGGGTGELFF | TGCAGCGTTGACGGTGCTACAGGGGGCGGCACCGGGGAGCTGTTTTTT
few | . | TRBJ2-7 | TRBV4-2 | CASSQGRTQYEQYF | TGTGCCAGCAGCCAAGGACGGACTCAATACGAGCAGTACTTC
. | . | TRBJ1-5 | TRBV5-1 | CASSPAGSNQPQHF | TGCGCCAGCAGCCCCGCTGGAAGCAATCAGCCCCAGCATTTT
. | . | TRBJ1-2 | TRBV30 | CAWSTRVRDYGYTF | TGTGCCTGGAGTACCAGGGTTCGGGACTATGGCTACACCTTC
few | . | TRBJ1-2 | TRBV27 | CASSPAAGNYGYTF | TGTGCCAGCTCCCCAGCCGCGGGTAACTATGGCTACACCTTC
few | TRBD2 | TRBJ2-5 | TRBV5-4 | CASSDKRGEETQYF | TGTGCCAGCAGCGACAAGCGGGGCGAAGAGACCCAGTACTTC
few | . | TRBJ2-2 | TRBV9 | CASSVASTRVTGELFF | TGTGCCAGCAGCGTAGCATCCACCAGGGTCACCGGGGAGCTGTTTTTT
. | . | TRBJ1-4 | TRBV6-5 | CASRISPSDEKLFF | TGTGCCAGCAGAATATCTCCGTCTGATGAAAAACTGTTTTTT
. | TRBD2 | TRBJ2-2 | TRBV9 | CASSVALADQGELFF | TGTGCCAGCAGCGTAGCACTAGCGGACCAGGGGGAGCTGTTTTTT
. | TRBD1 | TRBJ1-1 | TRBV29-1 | CSIRPGQANTEAFF | TGCAGCATAAGACCGGGACAGGCGAACACTGAAGCTTTCTTT
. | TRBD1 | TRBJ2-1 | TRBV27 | CASSEPGTATNEQFF | TGTGCCAGCAGTGAGCCTGGGACAGCGACCAATGAGCAGTTCTTC
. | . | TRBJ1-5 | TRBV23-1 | CASSRCNQPQHF | TGCGCCAGCAGTCGCTGTAATCAGCCCCAGCATTTT
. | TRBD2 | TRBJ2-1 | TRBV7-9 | CASSLSRGDEQFF | TGTGCCAGCAGCTTATCTCGGGGGGATGAGCAGTTCTTC
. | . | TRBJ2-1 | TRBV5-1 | CASRPGQTSSYNEQFF | TGCGCCAGCCGACCGGGACAGACTAGCTCCTACAATGAGCAGTTCTTC
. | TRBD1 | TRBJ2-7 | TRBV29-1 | CSVEVEQGFSYEQYF | TGCAGCGTTGAAGTGGAACAGGGGTTCTCCTACGAGCAGTACTTC
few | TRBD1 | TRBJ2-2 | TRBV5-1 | CASSIQIRTGLAGELFF | TGCGCCAGCAGCATACAGATTCGGACAGGCCTAGCCGGGGAGCTGTTTTTT
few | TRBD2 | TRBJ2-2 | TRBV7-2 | CASSPLAVTGELFF | TGTGCCAGCAGCCCTCTAGCGGTCACCGGGGAGCTGTTTTTT
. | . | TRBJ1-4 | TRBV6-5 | CASSLITSEKLFF | TGTGCCAGCAGCCTCATCACTTCGGAAAAACTGTTTTTT
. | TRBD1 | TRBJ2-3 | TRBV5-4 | CATGTGGAGVSTDTQYF | TGTGCCACCGGGACAGGGGGCGCCGGTGTGTCCACAGATACGCAGTATTTT
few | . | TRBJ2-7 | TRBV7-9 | CASSLDYSYEQYF | TGTGCCAGCAGCTTAGATTACTCCTACGAGCAGTACTTC
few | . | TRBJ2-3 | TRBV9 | CASSPSADTQYF | TGTGCCAGCAGCCCCTCGGCAGATACGCAGTATTTT
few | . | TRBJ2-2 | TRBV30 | CALNRNGNTGELFF | TGTGCCTTAAACAGGAACGGGAACACCGGGGAGCTGTTTTTT
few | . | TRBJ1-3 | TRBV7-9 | CASSFGLQANGNTIYF | TGTGCCAGCAGCTTCGGCCTGCAGGCTAATGGAAACACCATATATTTT
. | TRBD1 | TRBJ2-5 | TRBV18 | CASSRTGWGETQYF | TGTGCCAGCTCAAGGACAGGATGGGGAGAGACCCAGTACTTC
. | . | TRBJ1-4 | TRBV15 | CATSRVTGYEKLFF | TGTGCCACCAGCAGAGTGACAGGCTATGAAAAACTGTTTTTT
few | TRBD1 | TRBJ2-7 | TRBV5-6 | CASSRGQHYEQYF | TGTGCCAGCAGCCGGGGACAGCACTACGAGCAGTACTTC
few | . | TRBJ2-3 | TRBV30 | CAWSKHEMDTQYF | TGTGCCTGGAGTAAGCATGAGATGGATACGCAGTATTTT
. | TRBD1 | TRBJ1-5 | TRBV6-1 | CASSPGQSSNQPQHF | TGTGCCAGCAGCCCGGGACAGAGTAGCAATCAGCCCCAGCATTTT
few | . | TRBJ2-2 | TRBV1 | CTGLRGTGELFF | TGCACCGGACTAAGGGGGACCGGGGAGCTGTTTTTT
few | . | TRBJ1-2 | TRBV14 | CASSQDRWGSQGYTF | TGTGCCAGCAGCCAAGATCGTTGGGGATCTCAAGGCTACACCTTC
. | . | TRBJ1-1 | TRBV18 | CASSGLEDTEAFF | TGTGCCAGCTCTGGCCTAGAGGACACTGAAGCTTTCTTT
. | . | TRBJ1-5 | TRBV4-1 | CASSQVGSDNSQPQHF | TGCGCCAGCAGCCAAGTGGGATCCGACAACAGTCAGCCCCAGCATTTT
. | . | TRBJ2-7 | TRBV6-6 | CASSGGVHEQYF | TGTGCCAGCTCAGGTGGGGTTCACGAGCAGTACTTC